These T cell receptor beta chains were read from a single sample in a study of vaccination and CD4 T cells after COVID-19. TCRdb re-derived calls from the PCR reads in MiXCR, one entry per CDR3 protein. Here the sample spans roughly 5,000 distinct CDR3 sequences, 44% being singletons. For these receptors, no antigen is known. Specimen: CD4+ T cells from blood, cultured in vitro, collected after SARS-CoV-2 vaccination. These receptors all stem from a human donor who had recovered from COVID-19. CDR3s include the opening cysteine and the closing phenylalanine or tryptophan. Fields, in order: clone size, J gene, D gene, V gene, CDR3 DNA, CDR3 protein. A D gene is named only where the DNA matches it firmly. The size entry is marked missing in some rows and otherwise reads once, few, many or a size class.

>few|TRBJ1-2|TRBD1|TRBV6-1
TGTGCCAGCGCCCCACGACAGGGCAGCTATGGCTACACCTTC
CASAPRQGSYGYTF
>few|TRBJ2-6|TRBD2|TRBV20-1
TGCAGTGCTAGTTCAAAGCGGGGTGGGCCTGGGGCCAACGTCCTGACTTTC
CSASSKRGGPGANVLTF
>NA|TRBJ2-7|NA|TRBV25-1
TGTGCCAGCAGTGTGACCGGGACTCACGAGCAGTACTTC
CASSVTGTHEQYF
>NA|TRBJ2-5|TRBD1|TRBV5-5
TGTGCCAGCAGACTCGGAACAGGGGGCTGGGAGACCCAGTACTTC
CASRLGTGGWETQYF
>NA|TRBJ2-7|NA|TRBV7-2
TGTGCCAGCAGCTCGTTCGGGTCCACCTACGAGCAGTACTTC
CASSSFGSTYEQYF
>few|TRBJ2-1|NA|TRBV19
TGTGCCAGTAGTCTTGGCAGGAGCTCCTACAATGAGCAGTTCTTC
CASSLGRSSYNEQFF
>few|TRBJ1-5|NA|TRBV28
TGTGCCAGCAGTTTACAGTATAGCAATCAGCCCCAGCATTTT
CASSLQYSNQPQHF
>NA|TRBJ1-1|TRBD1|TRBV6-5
TGTGCCAGCAGTTACCCTGGACAGGGGGCGCGGAACGCTGAAGCTTTCTTT
CASSYPGQGARNAEAFF
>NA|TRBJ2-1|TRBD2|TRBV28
TGTGCCAGCAGTTCACCCGGACTAGCGGGAGCAAGGGATGAGCAGTTCTTC
CASSSPGLAGARDEQFF
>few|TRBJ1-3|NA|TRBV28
TGTGCCAGCAGCACCAGACTCCCAAACACCATATATTTT
CASSTRLPNTIYF
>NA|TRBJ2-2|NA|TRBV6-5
TGTGCCAGCAGTTATAGTGGCATCACCGGGGAGCTGTTTTTT
CASSYSGITGELFF
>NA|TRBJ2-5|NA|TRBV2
TGTGCCAGCAGCCGAAGGGCGAGCCAAGAGACCCAGTACTTC
CASSRRASQETQYF
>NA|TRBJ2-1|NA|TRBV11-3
TGTGCCAGCAGCTTAGAGACCCTGACCCATGAGCAGTTCTTC
CASSLETLTHEQFF
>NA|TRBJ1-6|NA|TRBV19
TGTGCCAGTAGCCAGACAGTCTCCTATAATTCACCCCTCCACTTT
CASSQTVSYNSPLHF
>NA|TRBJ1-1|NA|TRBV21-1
TGTGCCAGCCGTCAGAGCACTGAAGCTTTCTTT
CASRQSTEAFF
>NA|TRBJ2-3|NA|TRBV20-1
TGCAGTGCTATCCAGGGGTCGACAGATACGCAGTATTTT
CSAIQGSTDTQYF
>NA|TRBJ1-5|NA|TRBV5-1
TGCGCCAGCAGCTGGGGGACCCCCAATCAGCCCCAGCATTTT
CASSWGTPNQPQHF
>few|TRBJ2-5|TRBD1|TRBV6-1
TGTGCCAGCAGAACGATGGACAGGGGCGGGCAAGAGACCCAGTACTTC
CASRTMDRGGQETQYF
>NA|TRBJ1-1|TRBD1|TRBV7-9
TGTGCCAGCAGCTTAGATCAGGGGGCCACTGAAGCTTTCTTT
CASSLDQGATEAFF
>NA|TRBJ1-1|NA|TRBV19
TGTGCCAGTCGGAAGGGGGGGGAGTGGACTGAAGCTTTCTTT
CASRKGGEWTEAFF
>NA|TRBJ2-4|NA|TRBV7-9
TGTGCCAGCAGCTTAGGATCAGACAGCCGCCTAAACATTCAGTACTTC
CASSLGSDSRLNIQYF
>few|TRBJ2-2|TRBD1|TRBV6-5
TGTGCCAGCAGTTACTTTGACAGGGTGGACACCGGGGAGCTGTTTTTT
CASSYFDRVDTGELFF
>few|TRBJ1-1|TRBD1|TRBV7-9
TGTGCCAGCAGCTTAGTTTCAGGGGGCAACACTGAAGCTTTCTTT
CASSLVSGGNTEAFF
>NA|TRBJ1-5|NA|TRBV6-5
TGTGCCAGCAGTTACTCGAGGGAGGGCTCTAAGCATTTT
CASSYSREGSKHF
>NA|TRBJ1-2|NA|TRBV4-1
TGCGCCAGCAGCCAAGATGGCGCCCGGACGGATGGCTACACCTTC
CASSQDGARTDGYTF
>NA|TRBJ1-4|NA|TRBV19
TGTGCCAGTGGGGGTGGCAGGGAACTTGAAAAACTGTTTTTT
CASGGGRELEKLFF
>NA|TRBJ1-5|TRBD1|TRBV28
TGTGCCAGCAGTCCTCTGACAGGGGGAAATCAGCCCCAGCATTTT
CASSPLTGGNQPQHF
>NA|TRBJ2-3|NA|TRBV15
TGTGCCACCAGCAGAGCGGCTAGCAATGGAGATACGCAGTATTTT
CATSRAASNGDTQYF
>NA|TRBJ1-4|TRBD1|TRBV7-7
TGTGCTAGCAGCCTTCGGACAGGGGAAAGTGAAAAACTGTTTTTT
CASSLRTGESEKLFF
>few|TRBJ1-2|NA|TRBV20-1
TGCAGTGCTAGAGAGAGGGTGTCGAGGGGCCGACCTTATAACTATGGCTACACCTTC
CSARERVSRGRPYNYGYTF